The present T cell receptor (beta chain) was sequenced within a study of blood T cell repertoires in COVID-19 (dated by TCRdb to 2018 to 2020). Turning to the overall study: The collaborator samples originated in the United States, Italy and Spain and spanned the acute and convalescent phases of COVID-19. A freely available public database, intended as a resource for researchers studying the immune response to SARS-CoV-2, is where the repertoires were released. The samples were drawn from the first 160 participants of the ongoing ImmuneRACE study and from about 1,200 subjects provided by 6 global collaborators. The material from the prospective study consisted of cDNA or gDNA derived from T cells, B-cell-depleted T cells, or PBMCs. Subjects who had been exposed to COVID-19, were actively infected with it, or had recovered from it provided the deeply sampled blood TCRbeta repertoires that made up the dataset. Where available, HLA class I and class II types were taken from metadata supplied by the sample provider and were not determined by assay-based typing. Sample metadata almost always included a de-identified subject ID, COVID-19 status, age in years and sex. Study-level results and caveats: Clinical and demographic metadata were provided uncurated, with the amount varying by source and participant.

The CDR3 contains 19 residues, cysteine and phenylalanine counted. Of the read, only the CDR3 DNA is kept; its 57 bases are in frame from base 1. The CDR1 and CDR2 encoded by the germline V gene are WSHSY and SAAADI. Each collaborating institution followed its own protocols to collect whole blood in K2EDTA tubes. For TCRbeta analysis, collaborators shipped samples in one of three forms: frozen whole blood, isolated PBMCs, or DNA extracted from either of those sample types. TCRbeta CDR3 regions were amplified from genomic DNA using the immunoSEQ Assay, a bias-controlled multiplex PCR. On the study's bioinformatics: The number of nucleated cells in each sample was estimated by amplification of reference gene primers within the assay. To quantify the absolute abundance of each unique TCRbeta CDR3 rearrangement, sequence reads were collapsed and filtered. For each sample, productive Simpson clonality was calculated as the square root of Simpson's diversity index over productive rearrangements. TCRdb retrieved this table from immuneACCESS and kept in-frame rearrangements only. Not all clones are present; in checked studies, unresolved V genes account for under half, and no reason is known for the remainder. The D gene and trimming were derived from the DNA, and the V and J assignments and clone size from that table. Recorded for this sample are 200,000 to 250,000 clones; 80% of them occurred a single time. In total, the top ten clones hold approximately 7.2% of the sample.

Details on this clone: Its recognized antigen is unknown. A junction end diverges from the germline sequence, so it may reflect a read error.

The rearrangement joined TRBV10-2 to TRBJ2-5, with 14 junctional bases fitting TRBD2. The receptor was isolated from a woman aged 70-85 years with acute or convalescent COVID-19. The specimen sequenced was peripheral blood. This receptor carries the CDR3 CASNEGTTSGGALWETQYF. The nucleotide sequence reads TGCGCCAGCAATGAGGGGACGACTAGCGGGGGGGCCCTGTGGGAGACCCAGTACTTC.